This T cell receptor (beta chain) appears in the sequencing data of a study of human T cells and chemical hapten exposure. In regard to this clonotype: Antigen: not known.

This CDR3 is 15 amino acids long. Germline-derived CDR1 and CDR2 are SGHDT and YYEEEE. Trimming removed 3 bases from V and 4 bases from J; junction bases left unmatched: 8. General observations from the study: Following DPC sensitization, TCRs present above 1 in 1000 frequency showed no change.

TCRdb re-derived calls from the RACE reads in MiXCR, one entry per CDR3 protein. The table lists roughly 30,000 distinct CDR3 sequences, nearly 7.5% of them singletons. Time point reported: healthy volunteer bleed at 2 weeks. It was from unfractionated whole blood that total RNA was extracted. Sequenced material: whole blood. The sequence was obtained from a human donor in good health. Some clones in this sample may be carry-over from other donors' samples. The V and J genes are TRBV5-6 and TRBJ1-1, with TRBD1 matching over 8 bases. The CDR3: CASSYWTGLGTEAFF. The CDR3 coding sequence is TGTGCCAGCAGCTACTGGACAGGGTTGGGCACTGAAGCTTTCTTT.